Reported below is one T cell receptor beta chain. Its antigen specificity is not known. No quality values exist for individual bases; no much larger clone is one base distant. This entry belongs to a study of Ad26.COV2.S vaccination and SARS-CoV-2 variants (dated by TCRdb to the early 2020s). Describing the broader study: Donors in the vaccine arm were drawn from COV1001, a multicentre, randomized, double-blind, placebo-controlled phase I-IIa trial testing Ad26.COV2.S in healthy adults. Dosing of Ad26.COV2.S was intramuscular, at either 5x10^10 or 1x10^11 viral particles, delivered as one shot or as two shots spaced 56 days apart. The TCR-sequenced set comprised around 30 samples: approximately 20 Ad26.COV2.S vaccine recipients, 5 placebo recipients and 8 SARS-CoV-2 convalescent individuals. Trial participants were randomized into five groups of five: low-dose or high-dose Ad26.COV2.S given once or twice, or placebo on both occasions. Throughout the experiments and outcome assessment, investigators stayed blinded to trial group allocation. TCRbeta repertoire sequencing was used to assess the specificity and breadth of SARS-CoV-2-reactive T cell receptors after Ad26.COV2.S vaccination.

The investigation overall reported the following: Compared with placebo recipients, Ad26.COV2.S recipients showed higher spike-specific TCR breadth (P = 0.0014). Comparing responses between vaccine doses or regimens was not something the study was powered to do. Comparable non-spike TCR breadth was observed between vaccine and placebo recipients, consistent with only spike being contained in the vaccine. It was noted by the authors that total T cell responses may have been underestimated by the TCR breadth and depth analyses. After vaccination, spike-specific CD8+ and CD4+ T cell responses were reported to show substantial breadth.

TCRbeta CDR3 regions were sequenced with the immunoSEQ Assay. After extraction, genomic DNA underwent amplification by bias-controlled multiplex PCR, followed by high-throughput sequencing. Concerning the study's data processing: To quantify the absolute abundance of every unique TCRbeta CDR3 region, sequences were collapsed and filtered. T cell fraction was estimated by normalization of TCRbeta template counts to usable DNA, with usable DNA being measured through amplification of reference genes present in all nucleated cells. Repertoire TCRs were annotated as SARS-CoV-2-specific by exact matching of V gene, CDR3 amino acid sequence and J gene to a known reactive TCR set. The reference SARS-CoV-2 TCR set came from MIRA and was filtered for enrichment in COVID-19-positive ImmuneCODE repertoires, removing public or cross-reactive TCRs. Based on the MIRA antigens, annotated TCRs were further analysed at the level of specific ORF or position within ORF. Depth was the summed frequency of annotated unique rearrangements, while breadth was defined as annotated unique rearrangements over total unique productive rearrangements. TCR breadth was compared between groups using two-sided Wilcoxon rank-sum tests. TCRdb's version of the immuneACCESS table is confined to in-frame rearrangements and falls short of the full clone set. An unresolved V gene accounts for under half of the shortfall where checked; the remainder is of unknown origin. V and J calls and clone size come straight from that table; D and trimming were deduced from the DNA. In all, the sample holds some 400,000 clones, and 75% to 90% of those were seen once. The top ten constitute 1.9% of the sample.

In light of the paper, this sample's treatment or condition label describes: approximately 18 received Ad26.COV2.S at low or high dose, single or two shots; 5 received placebo; per-sample allocation not given. For vaccine and placebo recipients, repertoires were sequenced using samples collected on day 63 after the first injection. In Cohort 1b, roughly 26 adults aged 18-55 years were enrolled at a single site in Boston, USA, between 29 July and 7 August 2020. As a vaccine, Ad26.COV2.S was a replication-incompetent adenovirus type 26 vector that expressed a prefusion-stabilized SARS-CoV-2 spike protein derived from the original Wuhan strain. This sample comprised peripheral blood, obtained in a trial of Ad26.COV2.S vaccine versus placebo. The sequence derives from a person between 18 and 65 years old who received the Ad26.COV2.S COVID-19 vaccine or a placebo.

The sequenced DNA is TGTGCCTTCGGGACAGGGAATACCTACGAGCAGTACTTC. Protein translation: CAFGTGNTYEQYF. The V gene is TRBV30 and the J gene is TRBJ2-7; 9 bases in between match TRBD1. Including the terminal cysteine and phenylalanine, the CDR3 comprises 13 residues. Only the CDR3 DNA is retained, 39 bases long and in frame from the first base. V ends up 7 bases short and J 2 bases short, with an unmatched junction base count of 6. The germline V gene (reference sequence) specifies GTSNPN as CDR1 and SVGIG as CDR2. The full variable domain, completed from the reference TRBV30 and TRBJ2-7 proteins outside the CDR3, reads SQTIHQWPATLVQPVGSPLSLECTVEGTSNPNLYWYRQAAGRGLQLLFYSVGIGQISSEVPQNLSASRPQDRQFILSSKKLLLSDSGFYLCAFGTGNTYEQYFGPGTRLTVT.